The 22 T cell receptor beta chains listed next were all sequenced from one sample in a study of control samples from healthy donors and cancer patients. Assay used: immunoSEQ multiplex PCR; TCRdb lists only in-frame clones, some missing. The profile shows about 120,000 clones, over 90% of them singletons. The material sequenced was blood. Source of these receptors: a man aged 25 to 45 in good health.

The genes are TRBV9 and TRBJ2-3; 12 positions match TRBD2. Germline V gene lookup returns CDR1 SGDLS and CDR2 YYNGEE. The trim removed 3 bases at V and 0 bases at J, leaving 11 bases unmatched. This CDR3 is 19 amino acids long. The CDR3 region has the DNA TGTGCCAGCAGCGCACTACTAGCGGGGGGCTATACTAGCACAGATACGCAGTATTTT. It encodes CASSALLAGGYTSTDTQYF. Full variable domain (outside the CDR3, taken from reference TRBV9 and TRBJ2-3): DSGVTQTPKHLITATGQRVTLRCSPRSGDLSVYWYQQSLDQGLQFLIQYYNGEERAKGNILERFSAQQFPDLHSELNLSSLELGDSALYFCASSALLAGGYTSTDTQYFGPGTRLTVL.

The chain recombines TRBV29-1 with TRBJ1-1; no firm D call. The V end was cut by 1 base, the J end by 1 base, with 10 bases between. Germline V CDR1 and CDR2: SQVTM, ANQGSEA. The CDR3 is 14 amino acids. The CDR3 DNA is TGCAGCGTTGAAGCCCCGCCCGGGAACACTGAAGCTTTCTTT. It specifies CSVEAPPGNTEAFF.

This clone was picked up one time. V usage is TRBV18 and J usage is TRBJ1-1; D ambiguous. The CDR3 is made up of 16 amino acids. Trimming cost V 2 bases and J 1 base, with 14 bases left between them. The germline CDR1 and CDR2 sequences are KGHSH and LQKENI. For the CDR3, the DNA is TGTGCCAGCTCACCAGTAGTTCGGGGTTCGAACACTGAAGCTTTCTTT. Its protein product is CASSPVVRGSNTEAFF.

This clone appeared a few times. The chain uses TRBV24-1 and TRBJ1-5; D gene uncertain. CDR3 length: 17 residues. Trimming stripped 3 bases from V and 0 bases from J, with 14 bases between. Germline V gene sequence: CDR1 KGHDR, CDR2 SFDVKD. CDR3 DNA: TGTGCCACCAGTGATGGAAGGGAAAGGGTTAGCAATCAGCCCCAGCATTTT. This codes for CATSDGRERVSNQPQHF.

The chain links TRBV9 to TRBJ2-7; no reliable D call. CDR1 SGDLS and CDR2 YYNGEE come from the germline V gene. There are 12 residues in the CDR3. Trimming shortened V by 0 bases and J by 6 bases, and 7 bases separated the two germline ends. This CDR3 is CASSVDESEQYF. CDR3 bases: TGTGCCAGCAGCGTAGATGAGTCCGAGCAGTACTTC.

The CDR3 region has the DNA TGTGCCAGCTCACCACCTGTACAGAGGAGCCAAGAGACCCAGTACTTC. Translation gives CASSPPVQRSQETQYF. The chain employs TRBV18 and TRBJ2-5; D is unclear. Germline-derived CDR1 and CDR2 are KGHSH and LQKENI. Trimming stripped 0 bases from V and 1 base from J, with 12 bases between. CDR3 length: 16 amino acids.

The V gene is TRBV5-6, the J gene TRBJ1-1, with no clear D. This CDR3 has 16 residues. The germline gives CDR1 SGHDT, CDR2 YYEEEE. V was shortened by 3 bases and J by 10 bases, with 25 bases between the two germline ends. The CDR3 DNA reads as TGTGCCAGCAGCTCCGTCTTCTCCCTCAGGCCCAAGGGAGCTTTCTTT. It is translated as CASSSVFSLRPKGAFF.

The rearrangement links TRBV4-1 to TRBJ2-3; TRBD1 might be the D (6 bases). This CDR3 contains 14 residues. Germline V gives CDR1 MGHRA, CDR2 YSYEKL. V lost 4 bases and J lost 2, with 10 bases in between. In DNA, the CDR3 is TGCGCCAGCAGCCGTGGGGGCGACACAGATACGCAGTATTTT. Its protein is CASSRGGDTDTQYF.

The J gene is TRBJ2-7, the V gene TRBV4-1, with D hard to call. CDR1 is MGHRA and CDR2 is YSYEKL in the germline V gene. The CDR3 covers 13 residues. Trimming cost V 0 bases and J 3 bases, with 6 bases left between them. In nucleotides, the CDR3 is TGCGCCAGCAGCCAAGATTTGGGCTACGAGCAGTACGTC. This sequence encodes CASSQDLGYEQYV.

CDR3 in amino acids: CASSFTLQGGTEAFF. The CDR3 nucleotides read TGTGCCAGCAGCTTTACGCTACAGGGTGGCACTGAAGCTTTCTTT. The chain links TRBV5-4 to TRBJ1-1; TRBD1 is a possible D gene (6 bases). CDR1 and CDR2 (germline): SGHNT, YYREEE (reference sequence). The CDR3 sequence is 15 residues long. The V end lost 2 bases, the J end lost 4 bases, and 15 bases lay between the germline ends.

The chain couples TRBV21-1 to TRBJ2-5; the table calls TRBD1, which could not be checked here. TRBV21-1 is designated a pseudogene. CDR3 size: 14 residues. DNA of the CDR3: TGTGCCAGCAGCAAAGTGGGCTTCCAAGAGACCCAGTACTTC. Translated: CASSKVGFQETQYF.

This chain connects TRBV19 to TRBJ2-3; 7 nucleotides agree with TRBD2. V lost 6 bases to trimming and J lost 5 bases; unmatched junction nucleotides: 5. The CDR3 spans 13 residues. Per the germline V gene, CDR1 is LNHDA and CDR2 is SQIVND (reference sequence). In DNA, the CDR3 is TGTGCCAGTAGAAGGGAGGGCGTAGATACGCAGTATTTT. Its translation is CASRREGVDTQYF.

The V gene is TRBV19, the J gene TRBJ1-5; 10 nucleotides align to TRBD1. Trimming removed 7 bases from V and 5 bases from J; junction bases left unmatched: 8. The CDR3 is made up of 15 amino acids. Germline values: CDR1 LNHDA, CDR2 SQIVND (reference sequence). The CDR3 region has the DNA TGTGCCAGTACTGCCTGGGACAGGGGCGATCAGCCCCAGCATTTT. This encodes CASTAWDRGDQPQHF.

The chain couples TRBV11-2 to TRBJ2-1, with 9 bases aligning to TRBD1. J was trimmed by 10 bases and V by 5 bases; bases with no gene match: 18. Germline loops: CDR1 SGHAT, CDR2 FQNNGV. The CDR3 is made up of 17 amino acids. The CDR3 DNA sequence: TGTGCCAGCAGCCCTAGAGGGGGGGCCCTAGGACAGGGGGAGCAGTTCTTC. The encoded protein is CASSPRGGALGQGEQFF.

The V gene is TRBV5-1, the J gene TRBJ1-3, with TRBD1 matching 7 bases. CDR1 is SGHRS, CDR2 YFSETQ, per germline. The CDR3 is 17 residues long. Trimming cost V 0 bases and J 0 bases; bases outside gene matches: 6. CDR3 coding DNA: TGCGCCAGCAGCTTGGACAGGGGCCCAAGCTCTGGAAACACCATATATTTT. The encoded protein is CASSLDRGPSSGNTIYF.

CDR3 nucleotide sequence: TGTGCCAGCAGGGACGGGGACTCCTACAATGAGCAGTTCTTC. As protein: CASRDGDSYNEQFF. The chain employs TRBV2 and TRBJ2-1, with a weak D call TRBD2 (5 bases). The CDR3 has 14 residues. The germline V and J ends were trimmed by 6 bases and 0 bases, with 9 bases remaining between them. Germline V lookup: CDR1 SNHLY, CDR2 FYNNEI.

The rearrangement links TRBV28 to TRBJ1-1; D not resolved. Trimming took 10 bases from V and 1 from J, leaving 13 bases between them. CDR1 MDHEN and CDR2 SYDVKM come from the germline V gene. The CDR3 loop spans 13 amino acids. CDR3 loop: CAILIGPNTEAFF. The CDR3 nucleotides are TGTGCCATCCTAATAGGACCGAACACTGAAGCTTTCTTT.

This chain uses TRBV6-5 with TRBJ1-6, with a weak D call TRBD1 (5 bases). The germline V and J ends were trimmed by 6 bases and 8 bases, with 17 bases remaining between them. From germline, CDR1 is MNHEY and CDR2 SVGAGI. CDR3 size: 15 residues. Written as DNA, the CDR3 is TGTGCCAGCAGCGCAACAGGTCTAAACGATTCACCCCTCCACTTT. It yields the protein CASSATGLNDSPLHF.

The J gene is TRBJ2-7, the V gene TRBV6-4, with D possibly being TRBD1 (5 bases). The CDR3 extends over 13 amino acids. Trimming shortened V by 9 bases and J by 4 bases, and 16 bases separated the two germline ends. Germline V CDR1 and CDR2: MRHNA, SNTAGT. This chain's CDR3 is CARPSGIRYEQYF. CDR3 nucleotides: TGTGCCAGACCATCAGGGATTAGGTACGAGCAGTACTTC.

The CDR3 loop reads CASRKGGTEAFF. CDR3 in DNA: TGTGCCAGCAGGAAGGGGGGCACTGAAGCTTTCTTT. The gene calls are TRBV3-1 (or the pseudogene TRBV3-2) and TRBJ1-1; the D gene is possibly TRBD1 (6 bases). The V end lost 6 bases, the J end lost 4 bases, and 9 bases lay between the germline ends. The germline V gene encodes CDR1 LGHDT and CDR2 YNNKEL (reference sequence). CDR3 length: 12 amino acids.

This clone came up once. The gene calls are TRBV11-2 and TRBJ2-3, with D tentatively TRBD1 or TRBD2 (6 bases each). The CDR3 has 14 residues. Trimming removed 2 bases at V and 6 bases at J, with 12 bases between. Germline-derived CDR1 and CDR2 are SGHAT and FQNNGV. In DNA form, the CDR3 reads TGTGCCAGCAGCTTAAAGGGGGGACGGGATACGCAGTATTTT. It translates to CASSLKGGRDTQYF.

This sequence joins TRBV5-6 and TRBJ1-2; 10 bases agree with TRBD1. The CDR3 is 13 amino acids. The germline gives CDR1 SGHDT, CDR2 YYEEEE. V was pared by 4 bases and J by 13 bases, with 10 bases of the junction left unmatched. CDR3 region: CASSPSGQGFLTF. The CDR3 nucleotides read TGTGCCAGCAGCCCGTCGGGACAGGGGTTTCTCACCTTC.